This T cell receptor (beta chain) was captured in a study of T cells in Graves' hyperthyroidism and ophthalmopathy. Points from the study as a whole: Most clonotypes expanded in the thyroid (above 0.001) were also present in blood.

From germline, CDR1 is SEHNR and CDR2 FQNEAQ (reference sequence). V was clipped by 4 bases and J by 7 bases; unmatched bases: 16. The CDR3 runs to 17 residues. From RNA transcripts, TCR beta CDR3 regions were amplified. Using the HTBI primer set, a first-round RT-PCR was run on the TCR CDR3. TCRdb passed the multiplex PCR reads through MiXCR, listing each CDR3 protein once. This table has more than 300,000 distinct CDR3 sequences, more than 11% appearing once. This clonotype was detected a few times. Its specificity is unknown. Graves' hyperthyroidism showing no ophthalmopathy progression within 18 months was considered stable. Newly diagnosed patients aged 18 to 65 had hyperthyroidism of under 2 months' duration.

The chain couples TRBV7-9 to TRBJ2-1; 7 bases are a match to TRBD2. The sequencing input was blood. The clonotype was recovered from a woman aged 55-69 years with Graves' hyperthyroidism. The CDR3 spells CASSSRLAGLAGNEQFF. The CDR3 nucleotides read TGTGCCAGCAGCTCGCGACTAGCAGGCCTGGCGGGGAATGAGCAGTTCTTC.